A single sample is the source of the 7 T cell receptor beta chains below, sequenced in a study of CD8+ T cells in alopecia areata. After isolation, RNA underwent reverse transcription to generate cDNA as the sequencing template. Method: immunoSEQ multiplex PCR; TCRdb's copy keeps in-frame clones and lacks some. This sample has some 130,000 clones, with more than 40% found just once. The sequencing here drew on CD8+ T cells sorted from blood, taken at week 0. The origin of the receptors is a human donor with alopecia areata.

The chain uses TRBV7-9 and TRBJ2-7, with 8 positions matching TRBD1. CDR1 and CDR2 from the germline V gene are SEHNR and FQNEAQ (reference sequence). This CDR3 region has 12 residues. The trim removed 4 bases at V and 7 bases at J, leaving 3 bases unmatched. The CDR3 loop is CASSWTGLEQYF. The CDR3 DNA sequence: TGTGCCAGCAGCTGGACAGGGTTAGAGCAGTACTTC.

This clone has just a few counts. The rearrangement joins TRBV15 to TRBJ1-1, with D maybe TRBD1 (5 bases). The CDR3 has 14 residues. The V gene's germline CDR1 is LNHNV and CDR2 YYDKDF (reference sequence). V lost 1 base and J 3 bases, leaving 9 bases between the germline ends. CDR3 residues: CATSRALGDTEAFF. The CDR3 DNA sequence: TGTGCCACCAGCAGAGCACTAGGGGACACTGAAGCTTTCTTT.

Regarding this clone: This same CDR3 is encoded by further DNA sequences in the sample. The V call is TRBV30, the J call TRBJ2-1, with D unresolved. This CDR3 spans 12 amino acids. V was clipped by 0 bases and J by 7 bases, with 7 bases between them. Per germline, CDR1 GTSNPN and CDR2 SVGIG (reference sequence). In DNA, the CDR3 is TGTGCCTGGAGTGTTTTGGGGAATGAGCAGTTCTTC. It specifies CAWSVLGNEQFF.

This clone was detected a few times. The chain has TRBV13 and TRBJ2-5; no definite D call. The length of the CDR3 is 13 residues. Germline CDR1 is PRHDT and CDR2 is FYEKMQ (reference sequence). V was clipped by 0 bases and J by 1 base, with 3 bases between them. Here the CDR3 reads CASSLGRQETQYF. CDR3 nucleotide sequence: TGTGCCAGCAGCTTAGGCCGCCAAGAGACCCAGTACTTC. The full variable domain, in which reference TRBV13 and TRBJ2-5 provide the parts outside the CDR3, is AAGVIQSPRHLIKEKRETATLKCYPIPRHDTVYWYQQGPGQDPQFLISFYEKMQSDKGSIPDRFSAQQFSDYHSELNMSSLELGDSALYFCASSLGRQETQYFGPGTRLLVL.

The CDR3 sequence: CSVEQPNTGELFF. The CDR3 DNA sequence: TGCAGCGTTGAACAGCCGAACACCGGGGAGCTGTTTTTT. The chain is built from TRBV29-1 and TRBJ2-2; no clear D. Trimming removed 2 bases from V and 0 bases from J, with 4 bases in between. Germline V CDR1 and CDR2: SQVTM, ANQGSEA. CDR3 length: 13 amino acids.

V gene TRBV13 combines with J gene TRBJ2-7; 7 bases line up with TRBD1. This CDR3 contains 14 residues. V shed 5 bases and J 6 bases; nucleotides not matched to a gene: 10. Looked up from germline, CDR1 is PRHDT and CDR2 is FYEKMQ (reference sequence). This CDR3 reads CASSTRQGWVEQYF. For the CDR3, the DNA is TGTGCCAGCAGCACACGACAGGGTTGGGTCGAGCAGTACTTC. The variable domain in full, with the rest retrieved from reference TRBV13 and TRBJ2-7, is AAGVIQSPRHLIKEKRETATLKCYPIPRHDTVYWYQQGPGQDPQFLISFYEKMQSDKGSIPDRFSAQQFSDYHSELNMSSLELGDSALYFCASSTRQGWVEQYFGPGTRLTVT.

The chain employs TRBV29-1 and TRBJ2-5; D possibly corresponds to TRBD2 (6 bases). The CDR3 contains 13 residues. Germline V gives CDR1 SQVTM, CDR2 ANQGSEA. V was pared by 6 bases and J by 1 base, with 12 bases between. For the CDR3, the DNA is TGCAGCGTGTTAGGAGGGGCCCAAGAGACCCAGTACTTC. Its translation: CSVLGGAQETQYF.